The text below deals with one T cell receptor beta chain. This sample is drawn from a study of blood T cell repertoires in COVID-19. On the study more broadly: The analysed material was cDNA or gDNA that came from T cells, B-cell-depleted T cells, or PBMCs.

In the original processing: For nucleated cells, counts were estimated from reference gene primer amplification. The data were produced by immunoSEQ multiplex PCR, yet TCRdb's version contains in-frame clones alone and is incomplete. V and J calls and clone size are as listed in that table; D and trimming were resolved from the DNA. The top ten hold nearly 2.5% of the sample, which has 180,000 or so clones, around 87% seen once. This CDR3 has 12 amino acids. Germline CDR1 is LGHDT and CDR2 is YNNKEL (reference sequence). Trimming removed 1 base at V and 6 bases at J, with 3 bases between. This rearrangement joins TRBV3-1 (or the pseudogene TRBV3-2) to TRBJ2-2; D unresolved. This receptor was obtained from a man in his forties with active or convalescent COVID-19. The specimen was peripheral blood. The chain's CDR3 is CASSQAAGELFF. CDR3 coding DNA: TGTGCCAGCAGCCAAGCTGCCGGGGAGCTGTTTTTT.